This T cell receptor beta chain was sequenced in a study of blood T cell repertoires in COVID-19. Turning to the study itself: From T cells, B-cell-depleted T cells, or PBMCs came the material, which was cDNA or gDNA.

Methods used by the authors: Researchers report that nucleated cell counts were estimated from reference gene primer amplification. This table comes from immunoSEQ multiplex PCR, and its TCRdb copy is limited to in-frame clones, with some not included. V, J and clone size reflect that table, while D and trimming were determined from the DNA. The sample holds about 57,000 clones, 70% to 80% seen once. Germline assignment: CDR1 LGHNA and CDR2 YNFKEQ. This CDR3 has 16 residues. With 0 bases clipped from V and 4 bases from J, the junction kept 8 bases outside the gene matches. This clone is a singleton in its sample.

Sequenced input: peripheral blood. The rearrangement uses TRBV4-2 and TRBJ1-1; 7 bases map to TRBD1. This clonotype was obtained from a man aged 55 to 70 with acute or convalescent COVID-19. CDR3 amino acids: CASSQDADRDSTEAFF. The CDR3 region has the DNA TGTGCCAGCAGCCAAGACGCCGACAGGGATTCCACTGAAGCTTTCTTT.